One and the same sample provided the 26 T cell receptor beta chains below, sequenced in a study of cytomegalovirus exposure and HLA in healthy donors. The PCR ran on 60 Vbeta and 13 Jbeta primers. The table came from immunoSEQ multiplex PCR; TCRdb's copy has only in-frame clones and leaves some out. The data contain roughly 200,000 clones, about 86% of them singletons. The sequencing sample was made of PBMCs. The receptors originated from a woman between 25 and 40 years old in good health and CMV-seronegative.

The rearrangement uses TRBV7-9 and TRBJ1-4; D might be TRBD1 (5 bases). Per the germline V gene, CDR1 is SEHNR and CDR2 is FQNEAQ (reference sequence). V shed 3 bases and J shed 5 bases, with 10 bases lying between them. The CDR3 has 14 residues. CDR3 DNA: TGTGCCAGCAGCTTGGGGGGGAGGAATGAAAAACTGTTTTTT. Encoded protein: CASSLGGRNEKLFF.

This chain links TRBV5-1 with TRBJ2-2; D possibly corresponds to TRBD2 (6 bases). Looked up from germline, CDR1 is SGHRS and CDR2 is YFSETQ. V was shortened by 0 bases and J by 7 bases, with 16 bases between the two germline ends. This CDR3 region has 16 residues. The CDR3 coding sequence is TGCGCCAGCAGCTTGGCCGGCGGGAAGGGGTACGGGGAGCTGTTTTTT. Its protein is CASSLAGGKGYGELFF.

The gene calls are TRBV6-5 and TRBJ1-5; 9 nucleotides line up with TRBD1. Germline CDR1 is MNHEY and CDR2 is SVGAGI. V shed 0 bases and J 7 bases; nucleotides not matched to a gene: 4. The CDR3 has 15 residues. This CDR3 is CASSYSMTGGQPQHF. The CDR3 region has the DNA TGTGCCAGCAGTTACTCAATGACAGGGGGGCAGCCCCAGCATTTT.

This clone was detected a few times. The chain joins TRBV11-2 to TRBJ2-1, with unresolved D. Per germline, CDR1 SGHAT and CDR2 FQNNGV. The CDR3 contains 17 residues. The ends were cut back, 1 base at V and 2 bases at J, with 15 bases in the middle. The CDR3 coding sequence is TGTGCCAGCAGCTTAGTAAGGAGACCCCAACCCTACAATGAGCAGTTCTTC. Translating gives CASSLVRRPQPYNEQFF.

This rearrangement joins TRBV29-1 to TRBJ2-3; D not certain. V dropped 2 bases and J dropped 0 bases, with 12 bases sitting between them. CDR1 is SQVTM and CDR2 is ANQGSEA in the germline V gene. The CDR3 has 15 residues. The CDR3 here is CSVELQAISTDTQYF. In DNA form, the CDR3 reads TGCAGCGTTGAACTTCAAGCGATTAGCACAGATACGCAGTATTTT.

CDR3 DNA: TGCGCCAGCAGTTCTCGGACTAGCGGGAGGTACGAGCAGTACTTC. Amino acids: CASSSRTSGRYEQYF. The rearrangement links TRBV10-1 to TRBJ2-7; 14 bases are a match to TRBD2. J was trimmed by 4 bases and V by 5 bases; bases with no gene match: 4. Per the germline V gene, CDR1 is WNHNN and CDR2 is SYGVQD (reference sequence). The CDR3 loop spans 15 amino acids.

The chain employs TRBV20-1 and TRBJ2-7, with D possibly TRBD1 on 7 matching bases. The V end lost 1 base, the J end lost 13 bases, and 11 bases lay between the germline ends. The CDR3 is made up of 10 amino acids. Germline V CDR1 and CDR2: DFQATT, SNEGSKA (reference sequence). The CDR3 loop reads CSARGRGTYF. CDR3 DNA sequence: TGCAGTGCTAGAGGCAGGGGGACTTACTTC.

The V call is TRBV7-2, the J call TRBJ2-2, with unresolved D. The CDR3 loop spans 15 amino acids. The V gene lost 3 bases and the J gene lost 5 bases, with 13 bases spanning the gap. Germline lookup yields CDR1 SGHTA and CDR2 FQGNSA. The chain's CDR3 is CASSFVSVGTGELFF. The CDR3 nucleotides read TGTGCCAGCAGCTTTGTCTCCGTCGGGACCGGGGAGCTGTTTTTT.

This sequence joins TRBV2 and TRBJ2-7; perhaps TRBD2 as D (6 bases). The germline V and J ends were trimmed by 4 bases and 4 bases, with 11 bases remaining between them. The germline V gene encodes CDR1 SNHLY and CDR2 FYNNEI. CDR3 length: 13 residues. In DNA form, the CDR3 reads TGTGCCAGCAGTGTGGACTACCCGTACGAGCAGTACTTC. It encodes CASSVDYPYEQYF.

The CDR3 reads CASSLGSGHTEAFF. DNA for the CDR3: TGCGCCAGCAGCCTGGGGTCTGGGCACACTGAAGCTTTCTTT. This chain links TRBV5-1 with TRBJ1-1; D is unresolved. V was trimmed by 4 bases and J by 3 bases, leaving 13 bases between them. This CDR3 region has 14 residues. The germline gives CDR1 SGHRS, CDR2 YFSETQ. The entire variable domain, with the rest obtained from reference TRBV5-1 and TRBJ1-1, is as follows: KAGVTQTPRYLIKTRGQQVTLSCSPISGHRSVSWYQQTPGQGLQFLFEYFSETQRNKGNFPGRFSGRQFSNSRSEMNVSTLELGDSALYLCASSLGSGHTEAFFGQGTRLTVV.

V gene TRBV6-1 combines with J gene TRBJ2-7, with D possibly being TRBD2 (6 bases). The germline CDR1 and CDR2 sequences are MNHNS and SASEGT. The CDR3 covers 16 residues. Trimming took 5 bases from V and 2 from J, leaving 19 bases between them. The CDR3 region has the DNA TGTGCCAGCAGTCAAGTGGGCCGGGGGAGAACCTACGAGCAGTACTTC. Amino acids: CASSQVGRGRTYEQYF.

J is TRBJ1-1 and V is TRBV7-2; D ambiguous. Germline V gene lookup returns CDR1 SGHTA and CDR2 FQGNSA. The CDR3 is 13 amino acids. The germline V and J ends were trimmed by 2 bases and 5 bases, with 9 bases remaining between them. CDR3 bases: TGTGCCAGCAGCTTATCCGGGGAAACTGAAGCTTTCTTT. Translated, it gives CASSLSGETEAFF.

In DNA form, the CDR3 reads TGTGCCAGCAGCCTCCCTTTTGGCGGGTACGAGCAGTACTTC. Translation gives CASSLPFGGYEQYF. This rearrangement joins TRBV5-6 to TRBJ2-7; D may be TRBD2 (5 bases). V gave up 4 bases and J gave up 4 bases, with 15 bases separating them. CDR1 is SGHDT and CDR2 is YYEEEE in the germline V gene. The CDR3 sequence is 14 residues long.

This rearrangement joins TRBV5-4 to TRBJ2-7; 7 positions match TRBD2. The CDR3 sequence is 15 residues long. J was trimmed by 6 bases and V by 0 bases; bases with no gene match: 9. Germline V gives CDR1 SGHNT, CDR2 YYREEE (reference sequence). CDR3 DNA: TGTGCCAGCAGCTTGGGGGGGGGACTTCTAGGCGAGCAGTACTTC. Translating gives CASSLGGGLLGEQYF.

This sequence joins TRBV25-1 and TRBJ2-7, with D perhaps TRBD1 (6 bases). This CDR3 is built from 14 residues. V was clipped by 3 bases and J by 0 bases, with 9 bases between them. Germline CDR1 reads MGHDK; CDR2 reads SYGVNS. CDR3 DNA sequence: TGTGCCAGCAGTGAGACAGGTCTCTCCTACGAGCAGTACTTC. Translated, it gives CASSETGLSYEQYF.

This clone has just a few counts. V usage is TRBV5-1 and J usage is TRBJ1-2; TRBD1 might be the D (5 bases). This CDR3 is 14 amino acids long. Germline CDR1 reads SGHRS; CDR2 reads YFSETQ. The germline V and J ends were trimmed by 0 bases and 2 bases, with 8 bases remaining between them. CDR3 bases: TGCGCCAGCAGCTTGGGACAGTCCAACTATGGCTACACCTTC. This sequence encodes CASSLGQSNYGYTF.

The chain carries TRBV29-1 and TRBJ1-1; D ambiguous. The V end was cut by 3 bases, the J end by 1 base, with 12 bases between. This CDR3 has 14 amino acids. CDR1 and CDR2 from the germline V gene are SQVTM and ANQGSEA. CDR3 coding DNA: TGCAGCGTTGAGATAGAATGGGCGAACACTGAAGCTTTCTTT. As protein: CSVEIEWANTEAFF. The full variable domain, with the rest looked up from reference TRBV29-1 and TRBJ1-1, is SAVISQKPSRDICQRGTSLTIQCQVDSQVTMMFWYRQQPGQSLTLIATANQGSEATYESGFVIDKFPISRPNLTFSTLTVSNMSPEDSSIYLCSVEIEWANTEAFFGQGTRLTVV.

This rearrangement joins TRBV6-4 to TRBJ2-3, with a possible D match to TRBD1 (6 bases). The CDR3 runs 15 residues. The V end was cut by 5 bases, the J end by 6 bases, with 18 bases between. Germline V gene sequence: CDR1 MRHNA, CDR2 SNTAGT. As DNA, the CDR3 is TGTGCCAGCAGTACGGACCTGGCAGGGGTGGATACGCAGTATTTT. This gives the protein CASSTDLAGVDTQYF.

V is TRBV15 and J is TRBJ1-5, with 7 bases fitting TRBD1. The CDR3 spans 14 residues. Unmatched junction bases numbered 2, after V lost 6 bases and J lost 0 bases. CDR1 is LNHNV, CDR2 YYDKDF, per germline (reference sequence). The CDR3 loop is CATRDRYSNQPQHF. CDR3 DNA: TGTGCCACCAGGGACAGGTATAGCAATCAGCCCCAGCATTTT.

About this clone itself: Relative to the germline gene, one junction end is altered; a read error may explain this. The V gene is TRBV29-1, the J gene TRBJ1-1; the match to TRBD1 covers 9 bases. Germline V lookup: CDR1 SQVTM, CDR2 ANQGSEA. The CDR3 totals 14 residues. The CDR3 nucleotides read TGCAGCGTTGAACCCTGGGACAGGGATGCTGAAGTTTTCTTT. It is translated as CSVEPWDRDAEVFF.

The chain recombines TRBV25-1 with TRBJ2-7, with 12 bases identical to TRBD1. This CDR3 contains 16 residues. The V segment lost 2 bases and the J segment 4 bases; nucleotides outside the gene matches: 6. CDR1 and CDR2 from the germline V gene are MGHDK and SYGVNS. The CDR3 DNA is TGTGCCAGCAGTGAAACGCCGGGACAGGGGGCGTACGAGCAGTACTTC. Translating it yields CASSETPGQGAYEQYF.

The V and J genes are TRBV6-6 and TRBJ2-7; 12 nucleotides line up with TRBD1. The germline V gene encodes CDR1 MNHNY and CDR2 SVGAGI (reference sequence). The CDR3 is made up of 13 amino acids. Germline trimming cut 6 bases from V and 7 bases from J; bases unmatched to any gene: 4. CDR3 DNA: TGTGCCAGCAGGGGACAGGGGGCAAGTGAGCAGTACTTC. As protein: CASRGQGASEQYF.

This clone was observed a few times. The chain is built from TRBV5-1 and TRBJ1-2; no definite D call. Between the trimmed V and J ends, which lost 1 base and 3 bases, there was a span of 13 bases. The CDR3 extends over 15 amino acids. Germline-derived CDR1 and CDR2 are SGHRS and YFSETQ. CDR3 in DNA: TGCGCCAGCAGCTTGCAGGAGGGTGGTTACTATGGCTACACCTTC. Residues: CASSLQEGGYYGYTF.

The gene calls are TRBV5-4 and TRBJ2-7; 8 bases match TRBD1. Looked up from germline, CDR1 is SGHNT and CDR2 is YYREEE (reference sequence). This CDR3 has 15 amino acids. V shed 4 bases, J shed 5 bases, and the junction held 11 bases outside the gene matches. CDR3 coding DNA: TGTGCCAGCAGCCCAAGGGACAGGTTGGCGGACGAGCAGTACTTC. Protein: CASSPRDRLADEQYF.

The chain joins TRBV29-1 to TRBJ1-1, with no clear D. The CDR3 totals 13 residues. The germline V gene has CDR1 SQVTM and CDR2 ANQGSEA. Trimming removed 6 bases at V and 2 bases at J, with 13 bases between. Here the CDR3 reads CSVEQTANTEAFF. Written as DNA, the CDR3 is TGCAGCGTCGAGCAAACAGCAAACACTGAAGCTTTCTTT. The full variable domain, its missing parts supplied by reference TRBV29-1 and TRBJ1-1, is SAVISQKPSRDICQRGTSLTIQCQVDSQVTMMFWYRQQPGQSLTLIATANQGSEATYESGFVIDKFPISRPNLTFSTLTVSNMSPEDSSIYLCSVEQTANTEAFFGQGTRLTVV.

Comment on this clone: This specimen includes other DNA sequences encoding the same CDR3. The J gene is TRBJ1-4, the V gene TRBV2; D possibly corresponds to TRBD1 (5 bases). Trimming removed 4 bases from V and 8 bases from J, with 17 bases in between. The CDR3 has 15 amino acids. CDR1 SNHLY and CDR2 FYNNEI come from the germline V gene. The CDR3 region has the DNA TGTGCCAGCAGTGCGGGCCAATACGACAGAGAAAAACTGTTTTTT. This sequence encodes CASSAGQYDREKLFF. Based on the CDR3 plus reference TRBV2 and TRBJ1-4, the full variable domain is EPEVTQTPSHQVTQMGQEVILRCVPISNHLYFYWYRQILGQKVEFLVSFYNNEISEKSEIFDDQFSVERPDGSNFTLKIRSTKLEDSAMYFCASSAGQYDREKLFFGSGTQLSVL.